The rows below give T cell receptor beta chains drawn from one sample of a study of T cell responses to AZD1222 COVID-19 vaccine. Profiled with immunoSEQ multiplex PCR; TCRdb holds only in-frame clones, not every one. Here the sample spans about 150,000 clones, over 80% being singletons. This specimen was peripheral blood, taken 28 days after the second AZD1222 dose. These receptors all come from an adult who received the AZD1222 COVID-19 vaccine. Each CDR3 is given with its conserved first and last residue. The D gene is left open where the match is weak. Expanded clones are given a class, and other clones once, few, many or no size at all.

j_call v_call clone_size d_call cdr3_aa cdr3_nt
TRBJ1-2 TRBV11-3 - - CASSLNPDGNYGYTF TGTGCCAGCAGCTTAAATCCGGACGGGAACTATGGCTACACCTTC
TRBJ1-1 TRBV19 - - CASNRRSYSYTEAFF TGTGCCAGTAACCGACGGTCGTATTCTTACACTGAAGCTTTCTTT
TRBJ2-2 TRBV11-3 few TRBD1 CASSLRDRGHRTGELFF TGTGCCAGCAGTCTCCGGGACAGGGGGCATAGGACCGGGGAGCTGTTTTTT
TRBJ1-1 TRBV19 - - CASSIDWGAEAFF TGTGCCAGTAGTATAGATTGGGGGGCTGAAGCTTTCTTT
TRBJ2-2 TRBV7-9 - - CASSSTGANTGELFF TGTGCCAGCAGCTCGACAGGAGCGAACACCGGGGAGCTGTTTTTT
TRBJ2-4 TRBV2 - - CASSLSGLLAKNIQYF TGTGCCAGCAGTCTCTCCGGGCTTCTAGCCAAAAACATTCAGTACTTC
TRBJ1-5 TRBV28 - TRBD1 CASSLDRDRGRVYSNQPQHF TGTGCCAGCAGTTTGGACCGGGACAGGGGGCGAGTTTATAGCAATCAGCCCCAGCATTTT
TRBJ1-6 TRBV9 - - CASSVRREHSPLHF TGTGCCAGCAGCGTCAGGAGAGAACATTCACCCCTCCACTTT
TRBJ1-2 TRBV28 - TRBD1 CASSLLTGKFAPYGYTF TGTGCCAGCAGTTTATTGACAGGGAAATTTGCTCCCTATGGCTACACCTTC
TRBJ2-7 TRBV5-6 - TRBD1 CASSSGQGKNEQYF TGTGCCAGCAGCTCGGGACAGGGTAAGAACGAGCAGTACTTC
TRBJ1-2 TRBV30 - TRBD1 CAWTVTGFNYGYTF TGTGCCTGGACCGTGACAGGGTTTAACTATGGCTACACCTTC
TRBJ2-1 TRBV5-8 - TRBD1 CASSSYPETGRYEQFF TGTGCCAGCAGCTCCTACCCCGAGACAGGGAGATATGAGCAGTTCTTC
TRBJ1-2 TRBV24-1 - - CATSDFTQGYGYTF TGTGCCACCAGTGATTTTACACAGGGATATGGCTACACCTTC
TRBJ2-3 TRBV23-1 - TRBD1 CASSPSVDRAADTQYF TGCGCCAGCAGTCCGTCCGTGGACAGGGCCGCAGATACGCAGTATTTT
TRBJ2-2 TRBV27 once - CASSSYTGELFF TGTGCCAGCAGTTCGTACACCGGGGAGCTGTTTTTT
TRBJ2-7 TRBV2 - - CASSFDRPTYEQYF TGTGCCAGCAGTTTCGACAGGCCGACGTACGAGCAGTACTTC
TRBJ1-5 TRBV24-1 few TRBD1 CATSDLDRVFRGYQPQHF TGTGCCACCAGTGATTTGGACAGGGTCTTCAGGGGGTATCAGCCCCAGCATTTT
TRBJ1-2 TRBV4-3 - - CASSQASTLANYGYTF TGCGCCAGCAGCCAAGCCAGCACCTTGGCCAACTATGGCTACACCTTC
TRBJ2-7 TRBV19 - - CASSLSVDRSYEQYF TGTGCCAGTAGTTTGAGTGTGGACAGATCCTACGAGCAGTACTTC
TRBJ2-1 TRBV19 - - CASRLTPASYNEQFF TGTGCCAGTAGACTGACTCCGGCGTCCTACAATGAGCAGTTCTTC
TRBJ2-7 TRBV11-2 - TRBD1 CASSYRGVEQYF TGTGCCAGCAGCTACAGGGGGGTCGAGCAGTACTTC
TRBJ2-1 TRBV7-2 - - CASSLGSSYNEQFF TGTGCCAGCAGCTTAGGGAGCTCCTACAATGAGCAGTTCTTC
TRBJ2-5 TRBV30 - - CASQTGFRETQYF TGTGCCTCGCAAACAGGGTTCAGGGAGACCCAGTACTTC
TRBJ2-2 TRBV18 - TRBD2 CASSPILAQSNTGELFF TGTGCCAGCTCACCTATACTAGCGCAGTCTAACACCGGGGAGCTGTTTTTT
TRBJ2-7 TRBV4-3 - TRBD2 CASSQGLAVYEQYF TGCGCCAGCAGCCAAGGCCTAGCGGTATACGAGCAGTACTTC
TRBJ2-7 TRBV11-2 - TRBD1 CASSPQQGSYEQYF TGTGCCAGCAGCCCCCAACAGGGGTCCTACGAGCAGTACTTC
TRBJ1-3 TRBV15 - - CATSRSGPPAVGNTIYF TGTGCCACCAGCAGATCCGGCCCCCCGGCGGTTGGAAACACCATATATTTT
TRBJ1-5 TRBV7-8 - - CASSPSGGPQHF TGTGCCAGCAGCCCCTCCGGTGGGCCCCAGCATTTT
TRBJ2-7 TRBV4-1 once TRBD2 CASSHTGLAGAHEQYF TGCGCCAGCAGCCACACCGGACTAGCGGGAGCCCACGAGCAGTACTTC
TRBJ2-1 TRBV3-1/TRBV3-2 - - CASSQGLLSNNEQFF TGTGCCAGCAGCCAAGGACTACTGTCCAACAATGAGCAGTTCTTC
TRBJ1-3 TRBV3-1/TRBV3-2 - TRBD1 CASSRVGGDRGSGNTIYF TGTGCCAGCAGCCGGGTCGGGGGAGACAGGGGCTCTGGAAACACCATATATTTT
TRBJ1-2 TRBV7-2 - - CASSGVSNYGYTF TGTGCCAGCAGTGGGGTATCTAACTATGGCTACACCTTC
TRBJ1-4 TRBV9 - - CASSVGGEGEKLFF TGTGCCAGCAGCGTAGGGGGGGAAGGTGAAAAACTGTTTTTT
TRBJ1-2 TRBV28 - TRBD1 CASSPDRVYGYTF TGTGCCAGCAGCCCTGACAGGGTATATGGCTACACCTTC
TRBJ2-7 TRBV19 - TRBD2 CASSILAGVYEQYF TGTGCCAGTAGTATCCTAGCGGGAGTTTACGAGCAGTACTTC
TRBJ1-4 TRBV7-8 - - CASSLATATNEKLFF TGTGCCAGCAGCTTAGCGACAGCAACTAATGAAAAACTGTTTTTT
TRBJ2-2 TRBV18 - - CASSPRGRGETGELFF TGTGCCAGCTCACCACGGGGAAGAGGAGAAACCGGGGAGCTGTTTTTT
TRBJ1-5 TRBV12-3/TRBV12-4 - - CASRGAQGGPQHF TGTGCCAGCAGGGGGGCCCAAGGGGGGCCCCAGCATTTT
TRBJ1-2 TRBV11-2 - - CASSLDRGSGGYTF TGTGCCAGCAGCTTAGACCGGGGATCGGGCGGCTACACCTTC
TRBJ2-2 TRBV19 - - CASRDYATGELFF TGTGCCAGTAGGGACTACGCCACCGGGGAGCTGTTTTTT
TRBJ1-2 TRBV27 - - CASSFWLGDGYTF TGTGCCAGCAGTTTTTGGCTAGGGGATGGCTACACCTTC
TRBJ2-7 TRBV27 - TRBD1 CASSLSPGTATYEQYF TGTGCCAGCAGTTTATCGCCCGGGACAGCGACCTACGAGCAGTACTTC
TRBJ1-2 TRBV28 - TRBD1 CASSLGDRRVGYTF TGTGCCAGCAGTTTGGGGGACAGGAGAGTTGGCTACACCTTC
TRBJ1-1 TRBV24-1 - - CATSDSGLRNTEAFF TGTGCCACCAGTGATTCGGGGTTACGGAACACTGAAGCTTTCTTT
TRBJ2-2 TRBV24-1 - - CATSGPGGPARFGELFF TGTGCCACCAGTGGCCCCGGGGGGCCGGCTCGTTTCGGGGAGCTGTTTTTT